These 19 T cell receptor beta chains share one sample of origin, sequenced in a study of T cells in tuberculosis. Sorting used thawed, overnight-rested PBMC stained with anti-CD3, a viability dye and GMM-loaded CD1B tetramer. The CD1B tetramers carried C32 glucose monomycolate purified from Rhodococcus equi. Only in-frame clones appear in the TCRdb table, and some are missing; sequencing was by immunoSEQ multiplex PCR. This sample has 61,000 or so clones, with 81% found just once. The material sequenced was CD1b-GMM tetramer-negative cells sorted from PBMCs. Receptors originate from an adult woman with latent tuberculosis.

This clone was seen a few times. This sequence joins TRBV5-6 and TRBJ1-1; 8 bases align to TRBD1. The germline CDR1 and CDR2 sequences are SGHDT and YYEEEE. The J segment lost 4 bases and the V segment lost 3 bases, leaving 2 bases of the junction unmatched. This CDR3 has 13 amino acids. The CDR3 DNA follows: TGTGCCAGCAGCTCACAGGGGGGCACTGAAGCTTTCTTT. The encoded protein is CASSSQGGTEAFF.

This chain connects TRBV13 to TRBJ1-2; D not certain. There are 15 residues in the CDR3. V dropped 1 base and J dropped 4 bases, with 13 bases sitting between them. Germline values: CDR1 PRHDT, CDR2 FYEKMQ (reference sequence). The DNA of the CDR3 is TGTGCCAGCAGCTTAGACATACCCCGGGGCTATGGCTACACCTTC. It encodes CASSLDIPRGYGYTF.

Comments on this clone: Its ends do not fully match the called genes, so a read error is possible. V gene TRBV5-6 combines with J gene TRBJ2-7; 7 nucleotides line up with TRBD1. The length of the CDR3 is 13 residues. CDR1 SGHDT and CDR2 YYEEEE come from the germline V gene. This CDR3 reads CASSPSRTGREDF. The CDR3 DNA reads TGTGCCAGCAGCCCCTCTCGGACAGGCAGGGAAGACTTC.

This clone has just one count. The chain recombines TRBV9 with TRBJ2-2; D is perhaps TRBD2 (5 bases). Germline V gene lookup returns CDR1 SGDLS and CDR2 YYNGEE. V was cut by 0 bases and J by 5 bases, with 14 bases left in between. The CDR3 contains 16 residues. CDR3 in amino acids: CASSVVGERATGELFF. In DNA, the CDR3 is TGTGCCAGCAGCGTAGTTGGCGAGAGGGCAACCGGGGAGCTGTTTTTT.

V is TRBV5-1 and J is TRBJ2-6; TRBD1 is a possible D gene (6 bases). The CDR3 covers 14 residues. CDR1 SGHRS and CDR2 YFSETQ come from the germline V gene. V was pared by 4 bases and J by 8 bases, with 13 bases between. The CDR3 DNA is TGCGCCAGCAGCCCCACGGGACAACCCAACGTCCTGACTTTC. Translation: CASSPTGQPNVLTF.

The genes are TRBV15 and TRBJ2-7, with D possibly being TRBD1 (5 bases). The germline CDR1 and CDR2 sequences are LNHNV and YYDKDF (reference sequence). This CDR3 has 15 residues. Trimming left V 0 bases short and J 2 bases short, with 11 bases between. CDR3 DNA sequence: TGTGCCACCAGCAGAGATCGACAGCCAACCTACGAGCAGTACTTC. Its translation is CATSRDRQPTYEQYF.

V and J are TRBV21-1 and TRBJ2-7; TRBD2, the table's D call, was not compared with the DNA. TRBV21-1 is noted as a pseudogene. This CDR3 region has 15 residues. CDR3 sequence reads: CASSPQEGPLYEQYF. The DNA for the CDR3 is TGTGCCAGCAGCCCTCAGGAGGGTCCCCTCTACGAGCAGTACTTC.

This rearrangement joins TRBV9 to TRBJ1-1; no clear D. Germline V gene data show CDR1 as SGDLS and CDR2 as YYNGEE. The CDR3 extends over 16 amino acids. The V and J ends lost 1 base and 0 bases respectively, with 13 bases between them. The CDR3 nucleotides are TGTGCCAGCAGCGTATGGCTAGCGGGGTTGAACACTGAAGCTTTCTTT. It codes for CASSVWLAGLNTEAFF.

V usage is TRBV27 and J usage is TRBJ1-1; 7 nucleotides align to TRBD1. CDR1 is MNHEY and CDR2 is SMNVEV in the germline V gene (reference sequence). V shed 5 bases and J 4 bases; nucleotides not matched to a gene: 19. This CDR3 has 18 residues. Here the CDR3 reads CASSPQGLSIFVPTEAFF. The CDR3 nucleotides read TGTGCCAGCAGTCCACAGGGGCTATCTATCTTTGTGCCCACTGAAGCTTTCTTT.

The rearrangement joins TRBV27 to TRBJ2-5, with D maybe TRBD1 (5 bases). The germline CDR1 and CDR2 sequences are MNHEY and SMNVEV (reference sequence). Trimming removed 4 bases from V and 1 base from J, with 13 bases in between. The CDR3 has 15 amino acids. DNA for the CDR3: TGTGCCAGCAGTTCCCAGGGTCCTCTCCAAGAGACCCAGTACTTC. Translating gives CASSSQGPLQETQYF.

The rearrangement uses TRBV11-2 and TRBJ1-1; 7 nucleotides agree with TRBD1. Trimming at V came to 5 bases and at J to 4 bases, leaving 22 bases not matched to a gene. The CDR3 has 19 amino acids. The germline gives CDR1 SGHAT, CDR2 FQNNGV. The CDR3 coding sequence is TGTGCCAGCAGCAGAAAGGTCGGCAGGGGGTCCGTTGGGAGCACTGAAGCTTTCTTT. Encoded protein: CASSRKVGRGSVGSTEAFF.

A few counts support this clone. This sequence joins TRBV27 and TRBJ1-4; maybe TRBD1 (6 bases). The CDR3 sequence is 12 residues long. The V gene's germline CDR1 is MNHEY and CDR2 SMNVEV (reference sequence). Trimming stripped 5 bases from V and 10 bases from J, with 11 bases between. The CDR3 nucleotides are TGTGCCAGCAGTCCTCTAGGGGGAAAACTGTTTTTT. This encodes CASSPLGGKLFF.

The CDR3 reads CASSAGPFSDQYF. The CDR3 DNA reads as TGTGCCAGCAGCGCCGGCCCCTTTAGCGATCAGTACTTC. The chain links TRBV7-3 to TRBJ2-4; D possibly corresponds to TRBD2 (5 bases). The germline CDR1 and CDR2 sequences are SGHTA and FQGTGA. The CDR3 extends over 13 amino acids. V was shortened by 5 bases and J by 12 bases, with 17 bases between the two germline ends.

This chain joins TRBV9 and TRBJ2-3; 11 nucleotides line up with TRBD2. The V segment lost 3 bases and the J segment 0 bases; nucleotides outside the gene matches: 12. CDR3 length: 19 residues. Germline-derived CDR1 and CDR2 are SGDLS and YYNGEE. Written as DNA, the CDR3 is TGTGCCAGCAGCGACCCTGCGGTAGCGGGAGGGCCTAGCACAGATACGCAGTATTTT. Translated: CASSDPAVAGGPSTDTQYF.

The rearrangement joins TRBV23-1 to TRBJ2-1, with 8 bases identical to TRBD2. TRBV23-1 is given ORF status, its function remaining uncertain. This CDR3 comprises 16 residues. The trim removed 0 bases at V and 9 bases at J, leaving 10 bases unmatched. CDR3 nucleotide sequence: TGCGCCAGCAGTCAATCACGGGAGGGCCAGGGGAGTGAGCAGTTCTTC. It yields the protein CASSQSREGQGSEQFF.

This clone was recorded once. The rearrangement links TRBV2 to TRBJ1-5, with 7 bases that match TRBD1. J gave up 5 bases and V 4 bases, and 5 bases lay outside the gene matches. Germline CDR1 is SNHLY and CDR2 is FYNNEI. The CDR3 contains 14 residues. This CDR3 reads CASSVGQLYQPQHF. The DNA of the CDR3 is TGTGCCAGCAGTGTGGGACAGCTGTATCAGCCCCAGCATTTT.

V gene TRBV7-8 combines with J gene TRBJ2-3; D is ambiguous. The CDR3 is made up of 16 amino acids. Germline assignment: CDR1 SGHVS and CDR2 FQNEAQ. Trimming stripped 3 bases from V and 1 base from J, with 14 bases between. For the CDR3, the DNA is TGTGCCAGCAGCTTTGACGAGGAAAGCGGCACAGATACGCAGTATTTT. Protein sequence: CASSFDEESGTDTQYF.

The V gene is TRBV19, the J gene TRBJ1-2; 8 bases line up with TRBD1. With 7 bases clipped from V and 6 bases from J, the junction kept 10 bases outside the gene matches. Germline-derived CDR1 and CDR2 are LNHDA and SQIVND (reference sequence). The CDR3 length is 14 residues. As DNA, the CDR3 is TGTGCCAGTAATCTTGACAGGGGCAGGAATGGCTACACCTTC. Encoded protein: CASNLDRGRNGYTF.

The sample holds one count of this clone. V is TRBV5-6 and J is TRBJ2-3; D gene unclear. The CDR3 has 14 residues. From germline, CDR1 is SGHDT and CDR2 YYEEEE. With 0 bases removed from V and 4 bases from J, the gap between germline ends came to 9 bases. The CDR3 nucleotides read TGTGCCAGCAGCTTGGGTTTGTACTCAGATACGCAGTATTTT. This sequence encodes CASSLGLYSDTQYF.